Listed below are T cell receptor beta chains from one sample, sequenced in a study of a mutant IDH1 vaccine in newly diagnosed glioma. Repertoires were generated with immunoSEQ multiplex PCR, while TCRdb's copy carries only in-frame clones and drops some. The data show about 83,000 clones, around 90% seen once. These TCRs' antigens remain unknown. The sample here was PBMCs, taken from a glioma patient whose treatment included an IDH1 peptide vaccine. These receptors came from a woman aged 45-65 years with glioma. The CDR3 runs from the conserved cysteine through the conserved F or W. The D gene is left open where the match is weak.

V gene	D gene	J gene	CDR3 protein
TRBV6-6	-	TRBJ2-3	CATHGGSTDTQYF
TRBV11-2	-	TRBJ1-5	CASSRDGNQPQHF
TRBV30	-	TRBJ2-7	CAWKNPRQIYEQYF
TRBV9	TRBD1	TRBJ1-4	CASSVGLGGGNEKLFF
TRBV19	-	TRBJ1-5	CASSDGSKAINQPQHF
TRBV27	TRBD1	TRBJ1-5	CASRGTGGAGQPQHF
TRBV28	-	TRBJ2-5	CASRRDWRKQETQYF
TRBV28	-	TRBJ1-2	CASYTGLVGTGFYGYTF
TRBV4-2	TRBD2	TRBJ2-7	CASSQDLAAYEQYF
TRBV6-6	-	TRBJ1-2	CASTLVSGRYGYTF
TRBV10-2	-	TRBJ1-4	CASSGRGNEKLFF
TRBV7-8	-	TRBJ2-5	CASRGAANLQETQYF
TRBV9	TRBD2	TRBJ2-2	CASSKHLGASGSANTGELFF
TRBV30	TRBD1	TRBJ1-4	CAADRANEKLFF
TRBV5-1	TRBD1	TRBJ2-3	CASFEGTGHEDTQYF
TRBV5-1	TRBD1	TRBJ1-2	CASSEQGAKGYTF
TRBV5-1	-	TRBJ2-5	CASSEMDREGTQYF
TRBV7-9	-	TRBJ2-1	CASSLGPSFVRYNEQFF
TRBV27	-	TRBJ2-1	CASSLNGWWNEQFF
TRBV6-1	TRBD2	TRBJ2-7	CASSEAGLAGELYEQYF
TRBV7-9	-	TRBJ2-3	CASSPPRTVPSTDTQYF
TRBV28	-	TRBJ1-1	CASSLIAGGEAFF
TRBV4-1	-	TRBJ1-5	CASSPRSGLSNQPQHF
TRBV5-1	-	TRBJ1-1	CASSLERSATEAFF
TRBV18	-	TRBJ2-3	CASSPAGRTDTQYF
TRBV7-9	TRBD2	TRBJ2-7	CASSVGLAGGHEQYF
TRBV6-5	-	TRBJ1-2	CASSYSAGTANYGYTF
TRBV2	TRBD2	TRBJ2-7	CASRWEGEQYF
TRBV25-1	-	TRBJ2-5	CASSNPGTAGETQYF
TRBV7-6	-	TRBJ1-2	CASSQGRGGYGYTF
TRBV5-6	TRBD2	TRBJ2-7	CASTLSGRAYEQYF
TRBV11-3	-	TRBJ2-5	CASSLGERGQETQYF
TRBV10-3	TRBD1	TRBJ2-5	CAIKPGQAQETQYF
TRBV5-4	-	-	CASTRTPGASQGEQYF
TRBV6-5	TRBD2	TRBJ2-2	CASSWGLARYELFF
TRBV2	-	TRBJ2-3	CASIETARSDTQYF
TRBV6-4	-	TRBJ1-1	CASRVTEMNTEAFF
TRBV18	-	TRBJ2-3	CASSGTRDTQYF
TRBV11-2	TRBD1	TRBJ2-7	CASTPSGTGGGQYF
TRBV7-8	-	TRBJ1-1	CASSFWRDTEAFF
TRBV6-6	-	-	CASRPPGPLSGEQYF
TRBV27	-	TRBJ1-4	CASSPWDGREKLFF
TRBV19	-	TRBJ2-1	CASSIAPSGADYNEQFF
TRBV6-1	-	TRBJ2-7	CASSGEGPTYEQYF
TRBV28	TRBD1	TRBJ1-5	CASSPYRGREDQPQHF
TRBV6-4	-	TRBJ1-4	CASSDMAGPNEKLFF
TRBV7-9	-	TRBJ2-7	CASRPEGGSYEQYF
TRBV5-6	-	TRBJ2-7	CASWGTPNSYEQYF
TRBV10-3	TRBD1	TRBJ1-1	CAISDLRKTGGHEAFF
TRBV28	-	TRBJ1-1	CASSSGQWGNTEAFF
TRBV6-1	-	TRBJ1-1	CASRGSGVSTEAFF
TRBV7-9	TRBD2	TRBJ2-3	CASRASGIADTQYF